A single sample is the source of the 25 T cell receptor beta chains below, sequenced in a study of cytomegalovirus exposure and HLA in healthy donors. This PCR relied on a set of 60 Vbeta primers and 13 Jbeta primers. Sequencing used immunoSEQ multiplex PCR; TCRdb keeps in-frame clones, though not all of them. Among roughly 130,000 clones listed, about 80% were seen once. Sample: PBMCs. Source of these receptors: a human donor in good health.

The chain recombines TRBV10-3 with TRBJ2-1, with 8 bases fitting TRBD2. The germline CDR1 and CDR2 sequences are ENHRY and SYGVKD. CDR3 size: 14 residues. The V segment lost 4 bases and the J segment 7 bases; nucleotides outside the gene matches: 6. CDR3 DNA sequence: TGTGCCATCAGTGCTAGCGGGTTTAATAATGAGCAGTTCTTC. It encodes CAISASGFNNEQFF.

This chain joins TRBV6-1 and TRBJ2-7, with TRBD1 as a possible D gene (5 bases). Germline CDR1 is MNHNS and CDR2 is SASEGT. The V end lost 6 bases, the J end lost 2 bases, and 17 bases lay between the germline ends. The CDR3 spans 15 residues. The CDR3: CASSLSPGPTYEQYF. For the CDR3, the DNA is TGTGCCAGCAGCTTAAGTCCAGGGCCCACCTACGAGCAGTACTTC.

The genes are TRBV7-9 and TRBJ1-1, with TRBD1 matching 7 bases. The CDR3 is 14 residues long. The V segment lost 5 bases and the J segment 1 base; nucleotides outside the gene matches: 4. Germline lookup yields CDR1 SEHNR and CDR2 FQNEAQ (reference sequence). CDR3 nucleotides: TGTGCCAGCAGCAGGGGGCTGTCGAACACTGAAGCTTTCTTT. Encoded protein: CASSRGLSNTEAFF.

The CDR3 loop reads CASSSEVGGTEAFF. The CDR3 region has the DNA TGTGCCAGCAGCTCAGAGGTGGGGGGCACTGAAGCTTTCTTT. J is TRBJ1-1 and V is TRBV6-4; maybe TRBD1 (5 bases). Germline V gives CDR1 MRHNA, CDR2 SNTAGT. CDR3 length: 14 amino acids. V dropped 6 bases and J dropped 4 bases, with 15 bases sitting between them.

This clone showed up just a few times. The V and J genes are TRBV6-6 and TRBJ1-1, with 7 bases lining up with TRBD1. Germline assignment: CDR1 MNHNY and CDR2 SVGAGI (reference sequence). The CDR3 totals 16 residues. The J segment lost 6 bases and the V segment lost 0 bases, leaving 10 bases of the junction unmatched. DNA of the CDR3: TGTGCCAGCAGTTACTCCTTAGGGGGCGGATATGCTGAAGCTTTCTTT. Translation gives CASSYSLGGGYAEAFF.

V and J are TRBV6-5 and TRBJ1-2; TRBD1 aligns across 9 bases. Germline V CDR1 and CDR2: MNHEY, SVGAGI. Trimming took 6 bases from V and 3 from J; bases not matched to a gene: 8. CDR3 length: 15 amino acids. This CDR3 is CASSRDRGGYYGYTF. The CDR3 nucleotides read TGTGCCAGCAGCCGAGACAGGGGGGGATACTATGGCTACACCTTC.

The gene calls are TRBV9 and TRBJ2-2; 10 bases line up with TRBD1. Trimming took 1 base from V and 5 from J; bases not matched to a gene: 5. Germline CDR1 SGDLS, CDR2 YYNGEE. The CDR3 contains 16 residues. The CDR3 loop reads CASSVPGTGDTGELFF. CDR3 DNA: TGTGCCAGCAGCGTACCCGGGACAGGGGATACCGGGGAGCTGTTTTTT.

A few counts support this clone. J is TRBJ2-3 and V is TRBV18; D is perhaps TRBD1 (5 bases). The V and J ends lost 2 bases and 3 bases respectively, with 9 bases between them. This CDR3 comprises 14 residues. Germline V gives CDR1 KGHSH, CDR2 LQKENI. DNA of the CDR3: TGTGCCAGCTCACCAGTTGGGGCGACAGATACGCAGTATTTT. The encoded protein is CASSPVGATDTQYF. Full variable domain (remainder filled in from reference TRBV18 and TRBJ2-3): NAGVMQNPRHLVRRRGQEARLRCSPMKGHSHVYWYRQLPEEGLKFMVYLQKENIIDESGMPKERFSAEFPKEGPSILRIQQVVRGDSAAYFCASSPVGATDTQYFGPGTRLTVL.

V usage is TRBV15 and J usage is TRBJ2-1; 8 positions match TRBD2. V dropped 0 bases and J dropped 2; count of bases not matched to a gene: 3. The CDR3 sequence is 16 residues long. Germline CDR1 and CDR2: LNHNV and YYDKDF (reference sequence). The CDR3 DNA reads as TGTGCCACCAGCAGAGATCGCGGGGGGCCCTACAATGAGCAGTTCTTC. It codes for CATSRDRGGPYNEQFF.

The rearrangement links TRBV7-3 to TRBJ2-2, with 8 bases lining up with TRBD1. The germline gives CDR1 SGHTA, CDR2 FQGTGA. There are 14 residues in the CDR3. Trimming at V came to 5 bases and at J to 8 bases, leaving 7 bases not matched to a gene. CDR3 in DNA: TGTGCCAGCAGCGTAGGACAGGGCCCTGGGGAGCTGTTTTTT. It translates to CASSVGQGPGELFF.

The chain couples TRBV28 to TRBJ1-5; no definite D call. Germline CDR1 MDHEN, CDR2 SYDVKM. Trimming left V 6 bases short and J 7 bases short, with 10 bases between. The CDR3 has 12 residues. The CDR3 loop reads CASRRTLQPQHF. The CDR3 bases are TGTGCCAGCAGGAGAACCCTACAGCCCCAGCATTTT.

This sequence joins TRBV2 and TRBJ2-7, with a tentative D call TRBD2 (6 bases). CDR3 length: 13 amino acids. Trimming stripped 8 bases from V and 0 bases from J, with 11 bases between. Per the germline V gene, CDR1 is SNHLY and CDR2 is FYNNEI. CDR3 amino acids: CASHDGSSYEQYF. The CDR3, as DNA: TGTGCCAGCCACGACGGGAGCTCCTACGAGCAGTACTTC.

The CDR3 DNA is TGTGCCATCAGTGCGGACAGGGCTAGGGAGCAGTACTTC. Translation gives CAISADRAREQYF. The V gene is TRBV10-3, the J gene TRBJ2-7; the match to TRBD1 covers 8 bases. This CDR3 is 13 amino acids long. CDR1 is ENHRY and CDR2 is SYGVKD in the germline V gene. With V trimmed by 4 bases and J by 7 bases, 6 bases remained unmatched.

In its sample, this clone was seen a few times. This rearrangement joins TRBV4-1 to TRBJ2-5; D gene unclear. This CDR3 is built from 14 residues. V lost 2 bases and J lost 5, with 12 bases in between. Germline assignment: CDR1 MGHRA and CDR2 YSYEKL. CDR3 DNA sequence: TGCGCCAGCAGCCAATTAAGTGAGGAGGAGACCCAGTACTTC. It translates to CASSQLSEEETQYF.

The rearrangement uses TRBV7-9 and TRBJ1-3; TRBD1 agrees at 9 bases. The CDR3 runs 13 residues. V was clipped by 5 bases and J by 7 bases; unmatched bases: 3. CDR1 and CDR2 from the germline V gene are SEHNR and FQNEAQ (reference sequence). This CDR3 is CASSPDRGNTIYF. The DNA of the CDR3 is TGTGCCAGCAGCCCCGACAGGGGGAACACCATATATTTT.

V usage is TRBV6-1 and J usage is TRBJ1-2, with a tentative D call TRBD1 (6 bases). There are 15 residues in the CDR3. V shed 1 base and J shed 6 bases, with 15 bases lying between them. Germline-derived CDR1 and CDR2 are MNHNS and SASEGT. CDR3 region: CASSEGTALSDGYTF. The CDR3 coding sequence is TGTGCCAGCAGTGAAGGGACAGCCCTCTCGGATGGCTACACCTTC.

This chain links TRBV27 with TRBJ2-7; tentatively, D is TRBD1 (5 bases). Per the germline V gene, CDR1 is MNHEY and CDR2 is SMNVEV (reference sequence). The CDR3 has 15 residues. The V and J ends lost 6 bases and 5 bases respectively, with 20 bases between them. The CDR3 coding sequence is TGTGCCAGCAGCCTCAACAGTCCAGGGTACGACGAGCAGTACTTC. Translating gives CASSLNSPGYDEQYF.

The gene calls are TRBV7-9 and TRBJ2-5; TRBD1 aligns across 8 bases. Near its end, the DNA agrees better with TRBJ2-7, so the J call may be wrong. This CDR3 is built from 14 residues. The V gene's germline CDR1 is SEHNR and CDR2 FQNEAQ (reference sequence). The chain's CDR3 is CASSPDRVRNEQYF. In nucleotides, the CDR3 is TGTGCCAGCAGCCCGGACAGGGTTAGGAACGAGCAGTACTTC.

The V call is TRBV19, the J call TRBJ2-1; D may be TRBD1 (5 bases). The germline V gene encodes CDR1 LNHDA and CDR2 SQIVND (reference sequence). Trimming took off 0 bases at V and 6 bases at J, with 18 bases between the two ends. This CDR3 is 17 amino acids long. CDR3 DNA sequence: TGTGCCAGTAGTATAGAATGGGGCAGAAAGCCCAGCAATGAGCAGTTCTTC. This translates into CASSIEWGRKPSNEQFF. The whole variable domain, filled in from reference TRBV19 and TRBJ2-1, reads DGGITQSPKYLFRKEGQNVTLSCEQNLNHDAMYWYRQDPGQGLRLIYYSQIVNDFQKGDIAEGYSVSREKKESFPLTVTSAQKNPTAFYLCASSIEWGRKPSNEQFFGPGTRLTVL.

This sequence joins TRBV7-8 and TRBJ1-1; 8 nucleotides line up with TRBD1. This CDR3 has 13 residues. Per the germline V gene, CDR1 is SGHVS and CDR2 is FQNEAQ. With 8 bases clipped from V and 1 base from J, the junction kept 3 bases outside the gene matches. The CDR3 region is CASRQGANTEAFF. The CDR3 DNA follows: TGTGCCAGCCGGCAGGGGGCGAACACTGAAGCTTTCTTT. Complete variable domain (other parts from reference TRBV7-8 and TRBJ1-1): GAGVSQSPRYKVAKRGQDVALRCDPISGHVSLFWYQQALGQGPEFLTYFQNEAQLDKSGLPSDRFFAERPEGSVSTLKIQRTQQEDSAVYLCASRQGANTEAFFGQGTRLTVV.

This clone has more than one count but fewer than ten. This rearrangement joins TRBV6-5 to TRBJ1-1, with D hard to call. V was clipped by 5 bases and J by 6 bases, with 13 bases between them. Germline V gene sequence: CDR1 MNHEY, CDR2 SVGAGI. This CDR3 is built from 13 residues. CDR3 coding DNA: TGTGCCAGCAGTCCCACTAATGACCCTGAAGCTTTCTTT. Translating gives CASSPTNDPEAFF.

This clone was seen just once. The genes are TRBV5-1 and TRBJ2-3; 13 nucleotides align to TRBD2. The CDR3 extends over 16 amino acids. V lost 4 bases, J lost 4 bases, and 6 bases stayed unmatched. Germline assignment: CDR1 SGHRS and CDR2 YFSETQ. The CDR3 loop reads CASSPGTSGEADTQYF. For the CDR3, the DNA is TGCGCCAGCAGCCCAGGGACTAGCGGGGAGGCAGATACGCAGTATTTT.

There are a few counts of this clone. The rearrangement joins TRBV6-6 to TRBJ1-2, with 8 bases aligning to TRBD1. Germline V gene data show CDR1 as MNHNY and CDR2 as SVGAGI (reference sequence). V lost 5 bases, J lost 7 bases, and 6 bases stayed unmatched. The CDR3 runs to 13 residues. CDR3 nucleotides: TGTGCCAGCAGTCCAGGGGGCTTGCTTGGCTACACCTTC. This encodes CASSPGGLLGYTF.

In DNA form, the CDR3 reads TGTGCCAGCAGCCGCCCCGAAGCGGGGGGGGCCCCAGATACGCAGTATTTT. Translating gives CASSRPEAGGAPDTQYF. The chain couples TRBV4-2 to TRBJ2-3, with TRBD2 matching over 10 bases. Germline trimming cut 4 bases from V and 4 bases from J; bases unmatched to any gene: 11. Germline V gene lookup returns CDR1 LGHNA and CDR2 YNFKEQ. This CDR3 comprises 17 residues.

A single count supports this clone. The chain carries TRBV19 and TRBJ1-1; 9 bases agree with TRBD1. In germline, CDR1 is LNHDA, CDR2 SQIVND (reference sequence). V shed 5 bases and J 5 bases; nucleotides not matched to a gene: 6. The CDR3 sequence is 14 residues long. The CDR3 loop reads CASSQTGGLTEAFF. CDR3 nucleotide sequence: TGTGCCAGTAGTCAAACAGGGGGCCTGACTGAAGCTTTCTTT.